This record covers a single T cell receptor (beta chain). This clonotype has a count of ten or more. It has no known antigen specificity. Base qualities are not provided; no much larger clone lies one nucleotide away. For sequencing, an Illumina HiSeq 2500 was employed. Quantitative 5'-RACE with molecular barcodes was used to prepare TCR beta libraries. The study's own analysis went as follows. A new computational method, built on a probabilistic model of VDJ rearrangement, was used to identify disease-linked TCR variants. TCRdb reworked the public reads: Q25 trimming with fastp, MiXCR clone assembly, productive beta chains retained. Entries that share a CDR3 protein sequence are merged under the most common genes and DNA. What appears here as the V and J calls and clone size reflects TCRdb's work, not the paper's. The sample has around 450,000 distinct CDR3 sequences on record, 25% to 30% of them singletons. Of the sample, 0.89% falls within the top ten clones.

The data stem from a study of CD8 T cells in ankylosing spondylitis listed by TCRdb under 2017. Looking at the study overall: The study profiled T cell receptor beta repertoires in healthy donors and ankylosing spondylitis patients to find disease-linked TCR variants. Samples of peripheral blood were taken, and for ankylosing spondylitis patients, synovial fluid was collected as well. The full study cohort was made up of about two dozen ankylosing spondylitis patients and around 100 healthy donors.

Points the paper makes about the study in general: Blood from ankylosing spondylitis patients appeared to be characterized by a TCR beta motif made up of several highly homologous amino acid variants. The disease-linked clones were reported as significantly enriched in matched synovial fluid samples from ankylosing spondylitis patients. The disease-linked clones had a CD8+ phenotype and were found at relatively low frequencies in peripheral blood. Some TCR beta motif variants had previously been reported in synovial fluid and blood of reactive arthritis patients, which suggested common disease-initiation mechanisms.

This clonotype originated in a male donor with ankylosing spondylitis. Sample: blood, either unsorted or a sorted T cell fraction (not recorded which).

The CDR3 protein is CASSPTSGNTEAFF. Here is the DNA: TGTGCCAGCAGTCCGACCTCAGGGAACACTGAAGCTTTCTTT. Recombination linked TRBV12-3 or TRBV12-4 to TRBJ1-1; the D segment cannot be called with confidence. Between the V and J ends, shortened by 5 bases and 1 base respectively, the junction contains 11 bases. The CDR3 sequence holds 14 residues, the cysteine and phenylalanine included. Solely the CDR3 DNA is kept, with 42 bases framed from the first base.